The 5 T cell receptor beta chains below were found in one sample sequenced in a study of CXCR3-negative and CXCR3-positive naive CD8 T cells. Findings and limits, study-wide: The TRB CDR3s that CXCR3-positive naive cells carried were more hydrophobic than those of CXCR3-negative naive cells.

5' RACE with UMI labels generated the TRB cDNA libraries. TCRdb reprocessed the 5' RACE reads and stores each CDR3 protein as one record, lacking DNA. This sample's table reports over 100,000 distinct CDR3 sequences. Their antigens remain unidentified. Sequenced input: naive CXCR3+ CD8+ T cells from blood. The subset here: CD45RO-CCR7+CD27+CD95- naive CD8+ T cells expressing CXCR3 (TNR3+). The receptors come from a human donor in good health. Some clones in this sample may be carry-over from other donors' samples.

This rearrangement joins TRBV28 to TRBJ1-2. Germline V gene data show CDR1 as MDHEN and CDR2 as SYDVKM. The CDR3 covers 14 residues. The CDR3 here is CASSLSRGFHGYTF.

The genes are TRBV14 and TRBJ2-3; TCRdb proposes TRBD1, but this gene call is untestable without DNA. The germline V gene encodes CDR1 SGHDN and CDR2 FVKESK. This CDR3 is built from 15 residues. The CDR3 is CASSPRWGGTDTQYF.

This chain connects TRBV12-3 or TRBV12-4 to TRBJ1-5; TCRdb proposes TRBD1, but this gene call is untestable without DNA. CDR3 size: 14 residues. The CDR3 protein is CASSPDRINQPQHF.

V gene TRBV9 combines with J gene TRBJ2-1; the TCRdb call, TRBD2, lacks DNA for checking. CDR1 and CDR2 from the germline V gene are SGDLS and YYNGEE. This CDR3 has 19 residues. The CDR3 protein is CASSTPGTSGSVPYNEQFF.

The V gene is TRBV12-3 or TRBV12-4, the J gene TRBJ2-7; the D call from TCRdb, TRBD1, cannot be confirmed without DNA. The length of the CDR3 is 14 residues. The CDR3 here is CASRGTGLTYEQYF.